This TCR beta chain was sequenced in a study of blood T cell repertoires in COVID-19. Study summary: Sites across the United States, Italy and Spain contributed samples from acute and convalescent COVID-19. From T cells, B-cell-depleted T cells, or PBMCs came the material, which was cDNA or gDNA.

CDR3 length equals 12 residues. Trimming removed 10 bases at V and 1 base at J, with 10 bases between. Source study methods: How many nucleated cells were present was estimated from reference gene primer amplification. Sequenced by immunoSEQ multiplex PCR; TCRdb stores in-frame clones only, minus some. D and trimming come from the DNA, and the V and J calls and clone size come from that table. The table has 120,000 or so clones, 65% to 85% seen once; the top ten hold about 5.5%. The J gene is TRBJ1-1, the V gene TRBV23-1; no reliable D call. TRBV23-1 is known as an ORF, though its function is uncertain. The origin of this receptor is an older man with active or convalescent COVID-19. The sequenced sample was peripheral blood. The CDR3 loop is CATSGRNTEAFF. The CDR3, as DNA: TGCGCCACCTCGGGGAGGAACACTGAAGCTTTCTTT.